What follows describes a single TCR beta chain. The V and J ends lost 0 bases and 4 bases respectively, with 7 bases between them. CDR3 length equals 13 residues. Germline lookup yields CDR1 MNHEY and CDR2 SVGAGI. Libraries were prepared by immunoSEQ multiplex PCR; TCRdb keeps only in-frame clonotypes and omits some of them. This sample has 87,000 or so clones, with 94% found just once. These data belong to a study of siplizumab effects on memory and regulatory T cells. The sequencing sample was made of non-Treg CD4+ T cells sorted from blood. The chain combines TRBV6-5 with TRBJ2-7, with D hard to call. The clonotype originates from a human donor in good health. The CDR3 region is CASSYSKGYEQYF. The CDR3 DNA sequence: TGTGCCAGCAGTTACTCCAAAGGGTACGAGCAGTACTTC.